Described below is a single T cell receptor (beta chain) sequence and its context. Antigen unknown. TCRdb ran MiXCR on the 5' RACE reads and lists one entry per CDR3 protein. The sample holds around 490,000 distinct CDR3 sequences; about 16% are singletons and the top ten take around 0.4%. This entry is derived from a study of identical twins. Study observations and caveats: Conclusions came from cross-sectional statistical analysis, not from following the same donors. A lower insertion count was a feature of abundant cord blood beta clonotypes, with no such feature in memory repertoires.

Germline V CDR1 and CDR2: SNHLY, FYNNEI. Trimming took 2 bases from V and 2 from J, leaving 9 bases between them. The CDR3 runs 14 residues. A further study also used this sample, focusing on yellow fever vaccine responses in identical twins. That source adds: As reported, the vaccine T cell response of twins seemed partly convergent and partly personalized.

Specimen: CD4+ T cells sorted from blood. The chain is built from TRBV2 and TRBJ1-2, with a possible D match to TRBD1 (5 bases). This receptor was obtained from a woman aged 18-30 years in good health. The CDR3 spells CASSEFDRNYGYTF. The CDR3 coding sequence is TGTGCCAGCAGTGAATTCGACAGAAACTATGGCTACACCTTC.